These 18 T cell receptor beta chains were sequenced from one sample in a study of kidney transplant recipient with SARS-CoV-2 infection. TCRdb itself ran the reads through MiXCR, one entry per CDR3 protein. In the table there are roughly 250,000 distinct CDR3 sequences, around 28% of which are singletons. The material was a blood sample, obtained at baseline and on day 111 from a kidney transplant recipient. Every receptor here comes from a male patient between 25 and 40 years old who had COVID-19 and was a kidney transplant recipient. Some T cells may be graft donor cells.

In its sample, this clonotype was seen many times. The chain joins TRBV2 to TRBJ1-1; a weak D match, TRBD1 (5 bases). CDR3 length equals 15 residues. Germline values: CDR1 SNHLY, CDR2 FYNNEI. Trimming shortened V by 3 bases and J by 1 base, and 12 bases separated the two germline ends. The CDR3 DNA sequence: TGTGCCAGCAGTGAGAGGAGGGGCCGGAACACTGAAGCTTTCTTT. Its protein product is CASSERRGRNTEAFF.

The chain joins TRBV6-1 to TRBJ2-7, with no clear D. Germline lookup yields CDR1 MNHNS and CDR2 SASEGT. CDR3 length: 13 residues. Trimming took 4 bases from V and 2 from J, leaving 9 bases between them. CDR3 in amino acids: CASSGAQTYEQYV. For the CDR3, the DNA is TGTGCCAGCAGTGGTGCACAAACCTACGAGCAGTACGTC.

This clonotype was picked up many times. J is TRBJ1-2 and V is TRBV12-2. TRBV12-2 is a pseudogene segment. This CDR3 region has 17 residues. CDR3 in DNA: TGTGCAAGTCGCTATGGTACGACTCCACGAAAGACCTATGGCTACACCTTC. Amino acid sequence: CASRYGTTPRKTYGYTF.

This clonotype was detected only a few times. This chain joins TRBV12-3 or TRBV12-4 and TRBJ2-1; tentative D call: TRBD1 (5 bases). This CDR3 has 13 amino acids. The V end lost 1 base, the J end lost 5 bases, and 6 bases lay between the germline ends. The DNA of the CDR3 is TGTGCCAGCAGTTTAGGCAGGGACAATGAGCAGTTCTTC. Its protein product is CASSLGRDNEQFF.

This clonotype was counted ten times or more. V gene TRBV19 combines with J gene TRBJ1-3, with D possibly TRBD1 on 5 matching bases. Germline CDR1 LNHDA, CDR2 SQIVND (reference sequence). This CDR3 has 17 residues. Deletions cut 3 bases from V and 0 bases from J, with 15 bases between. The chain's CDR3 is CASSIYRPDISGNTIYF. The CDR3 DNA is TGTGCCAGTAGTATCTACCGTCCGGACATCTCTGGAAACACCATATATTTT.

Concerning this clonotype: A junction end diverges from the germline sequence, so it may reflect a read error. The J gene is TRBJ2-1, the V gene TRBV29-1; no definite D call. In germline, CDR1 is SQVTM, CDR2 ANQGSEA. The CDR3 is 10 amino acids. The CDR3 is CSVLQVSTLF. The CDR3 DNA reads TGCAGCGTTCTCCAAGTATCGACGCTCTTC.

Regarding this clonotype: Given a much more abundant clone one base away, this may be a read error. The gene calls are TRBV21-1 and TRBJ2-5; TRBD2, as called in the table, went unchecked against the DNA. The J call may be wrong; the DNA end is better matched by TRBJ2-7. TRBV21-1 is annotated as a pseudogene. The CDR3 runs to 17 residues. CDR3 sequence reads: CANSKDATRRPSYEQYF. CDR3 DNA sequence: TGTGCCAACAGCAAAGATGCCACTCGCAGACCCTCCTACGAGCAGTACTTC.

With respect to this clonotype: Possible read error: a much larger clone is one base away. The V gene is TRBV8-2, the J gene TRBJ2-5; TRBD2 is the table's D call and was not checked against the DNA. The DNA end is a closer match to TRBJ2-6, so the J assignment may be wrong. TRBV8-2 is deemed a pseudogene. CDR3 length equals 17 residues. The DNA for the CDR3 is TGTGGCAAGTGGGGAAGGATAACACAAAGTCGGGCCGACGTCCTGACTTTC. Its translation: CGKWGRITQSRADVLTF.

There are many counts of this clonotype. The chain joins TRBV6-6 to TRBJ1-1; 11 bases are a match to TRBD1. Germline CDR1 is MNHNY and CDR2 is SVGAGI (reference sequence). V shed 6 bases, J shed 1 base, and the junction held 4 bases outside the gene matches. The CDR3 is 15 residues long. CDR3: CASRGQGGENTEAFF. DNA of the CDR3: TGTGCCAGCAGGGGACAGGGGGGAGAGAACACTGAAGCTTTCTTT.

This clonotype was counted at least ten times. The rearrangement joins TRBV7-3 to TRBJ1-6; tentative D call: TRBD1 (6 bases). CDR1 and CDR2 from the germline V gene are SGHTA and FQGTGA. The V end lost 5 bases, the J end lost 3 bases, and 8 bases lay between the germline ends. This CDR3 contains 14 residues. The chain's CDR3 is CASSQDSYNSPLHF. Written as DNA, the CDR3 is TGTGCCAGCAGCCAGGACAGCTATAATTCACCCCTCCACTTT.

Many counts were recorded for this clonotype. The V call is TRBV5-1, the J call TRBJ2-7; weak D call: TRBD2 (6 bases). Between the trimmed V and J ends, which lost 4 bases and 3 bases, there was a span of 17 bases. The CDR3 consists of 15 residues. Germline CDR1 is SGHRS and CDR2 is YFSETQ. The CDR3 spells CASSEAGTGGYEQYF. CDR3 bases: TGCGCCAGCAGCGAAGCCGGGACCGGGGGCTACGAGCAGTACTTC. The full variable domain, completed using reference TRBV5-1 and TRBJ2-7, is KAGVTQTPRYLIKTRGQQVTLSCSPISGHRSVSWYQQTPGQGLQFLFEYFSETQRNKGNFPGRFSGRQFSNSRSEMNVSTLELGDSALYLCASSEAGTGGYEQYFGPGTRLTVT.

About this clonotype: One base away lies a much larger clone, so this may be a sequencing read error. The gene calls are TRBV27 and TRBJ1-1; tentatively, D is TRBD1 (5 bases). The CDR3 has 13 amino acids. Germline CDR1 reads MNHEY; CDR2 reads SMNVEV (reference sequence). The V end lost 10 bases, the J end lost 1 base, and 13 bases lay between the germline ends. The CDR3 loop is CATAWGKNTEAFF. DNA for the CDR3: TGTGCCACGGCTTGGGGCAAGAACACTGAAGCTTTCTTT.

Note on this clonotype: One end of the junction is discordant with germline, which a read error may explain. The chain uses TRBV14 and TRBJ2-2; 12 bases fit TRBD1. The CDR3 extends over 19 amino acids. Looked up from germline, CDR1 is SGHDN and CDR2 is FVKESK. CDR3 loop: CASPCRPGQGAPEHRGAVF. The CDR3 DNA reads TGTGCCAGCCCATGTCGTCCGGGACAGGGGGCTCCAGAACACCGGGGAGCTGTTTTT.

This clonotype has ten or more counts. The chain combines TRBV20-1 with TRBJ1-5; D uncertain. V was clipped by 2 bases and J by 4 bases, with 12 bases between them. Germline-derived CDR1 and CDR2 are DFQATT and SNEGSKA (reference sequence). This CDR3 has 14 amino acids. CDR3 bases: TGCAGTGCTAGAAGGTCCAGCATTAATCAGCCCCAGCATTTT. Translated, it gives CSARRSSINQPQHF.

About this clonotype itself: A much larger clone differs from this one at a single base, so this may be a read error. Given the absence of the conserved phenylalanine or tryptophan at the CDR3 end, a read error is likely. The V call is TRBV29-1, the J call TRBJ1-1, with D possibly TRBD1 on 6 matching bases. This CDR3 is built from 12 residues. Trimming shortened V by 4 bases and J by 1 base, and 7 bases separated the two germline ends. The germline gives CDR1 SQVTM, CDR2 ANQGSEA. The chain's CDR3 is CSVVGQNTEAFL. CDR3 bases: TGCAGCGTTGTGGGACAGAACACTGAAGCTTTCCTT.

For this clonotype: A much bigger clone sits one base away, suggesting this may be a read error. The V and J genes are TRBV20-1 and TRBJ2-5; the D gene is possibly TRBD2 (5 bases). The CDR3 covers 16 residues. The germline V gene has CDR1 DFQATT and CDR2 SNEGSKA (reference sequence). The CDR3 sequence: CNARDFLATSGETQYF. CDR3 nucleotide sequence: TGCAATGCTAGAGACTTTCTAGCCACGTCTGGGGAGACCCAGTACTTC.

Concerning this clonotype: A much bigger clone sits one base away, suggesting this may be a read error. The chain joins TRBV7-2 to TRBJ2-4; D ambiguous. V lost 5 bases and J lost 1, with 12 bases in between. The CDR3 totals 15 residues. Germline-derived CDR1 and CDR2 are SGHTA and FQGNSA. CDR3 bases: TGTGCCAGCAGCAACCTACGATGGGCCAAAAACATTCAGTACTTC. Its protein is CASSNLRWAKNIQYF. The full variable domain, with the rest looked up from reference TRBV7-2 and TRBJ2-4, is GAGVSQSPSNKVTEKGKDVELRCDPISGHTALYWYRQSLGQGLEFLIYFQGNSAPDKSGLPSDRFSAERTGGSVSTLTIQRTQQEDSAVYLCASSNLRWAKNIQYFGAGTRLSVL.

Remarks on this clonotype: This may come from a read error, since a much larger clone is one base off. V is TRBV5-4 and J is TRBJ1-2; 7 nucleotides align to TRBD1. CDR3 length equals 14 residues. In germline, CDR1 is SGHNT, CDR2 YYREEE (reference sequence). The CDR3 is CASSWDSDLYGCTF. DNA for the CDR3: TGTGCCAGCAGCTGGGACAGCGATCTCTATGGCTGCACCTTC.